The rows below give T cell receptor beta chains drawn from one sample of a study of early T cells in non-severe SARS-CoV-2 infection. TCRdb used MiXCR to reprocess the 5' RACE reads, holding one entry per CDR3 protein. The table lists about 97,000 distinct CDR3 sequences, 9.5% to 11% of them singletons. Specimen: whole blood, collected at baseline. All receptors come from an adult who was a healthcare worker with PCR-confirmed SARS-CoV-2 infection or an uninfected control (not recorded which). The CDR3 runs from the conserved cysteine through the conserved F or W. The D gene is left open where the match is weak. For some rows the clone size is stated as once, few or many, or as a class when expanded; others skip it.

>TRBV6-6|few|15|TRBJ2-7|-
CASSYAQTGTYEQYF
TGTGCCAGCAGTTACGCTCAGACAGGCACCTACGAGCAGTACTTC
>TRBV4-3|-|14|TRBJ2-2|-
CASSPHGGTGELFF
TGCGCCAGCAGCCCGCACGGGGGTACCGGGGAGCTGTTTTTT
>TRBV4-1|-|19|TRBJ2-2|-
CASSQVVFRDPRVTGELFF
TGCGCCAGCAGCCAAGTGGTTTTCCGGGACCCTCGGGTCACCGGGGAGCTGTTTTTT
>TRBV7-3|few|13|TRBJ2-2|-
CASSFSGAGELFF
TGTGCCAGCAGCTTCTCAGGGGCCGGGGAGCTGTTTTTT
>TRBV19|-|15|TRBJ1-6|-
CASSITGTSHSPLHF
TGTGCCAGTAGTATTACCGGGACATCGCATTCACCCCTCCACTTT
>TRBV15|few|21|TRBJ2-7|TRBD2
CATSRDTGTPTTSGFPYEQYF
TGTGCCACCAGCAGAGACACCGGGACACCGACCACTAGCGGGTTTCCCTACGAGCAGTACTTC
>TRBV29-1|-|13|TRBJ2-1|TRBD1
CSTDRGRGNEQFF
TGCAGCACTGACAGGGGGCGAGGAAATGAGCAGTTCTTC
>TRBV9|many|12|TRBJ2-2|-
CASSVAGRELFF
TGTGCCAGCAGCGTAGCGGGACGCGAGCTGTTTTTT
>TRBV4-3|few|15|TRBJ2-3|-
CASSQVVYSTDTQYF
TGCGCCAGCAGCCAAGTAGTCTATAGCACAGATACGCAGTATTTT
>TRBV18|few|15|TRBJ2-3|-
CASSPVDGVTDTQYF
TGTGCCAGCTCCCCGGTCGACGGTGTCACAGATACGCAGTATTTT
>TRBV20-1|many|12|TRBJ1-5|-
CSARGPGQPQHF
TGCAGTGCTAGAGGTCCGGGACAGCCCCAGCATTTT
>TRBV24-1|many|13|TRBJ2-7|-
CATSDLGDPEQYF
TGTGCCACCAGTGATTTGGGGGATCCCGAGCAGTACTTC
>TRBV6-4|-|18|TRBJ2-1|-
CASSDPKVGRLTYNEQFF
TGTGCCAGCAGTGATCCCAAGGTCGGCAGACTTACCTACAATGAGCAGTTCTTC
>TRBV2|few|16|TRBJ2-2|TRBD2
CASRPLAGGYTGELFF
TGTGCCAGCAGGCCCCTAGCGGGAGGATACACCGGGGAGCTGTTTTTT
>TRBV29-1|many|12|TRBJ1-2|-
CSVEDNNYGYTF
TGCAGCGTTGAAGATAATAACTATGGCTACACCTTC
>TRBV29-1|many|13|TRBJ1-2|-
CSVAGTANYGYTF
TGCAGCGTCGCGGGGACCGCTAACTATGGCTACACCTTC
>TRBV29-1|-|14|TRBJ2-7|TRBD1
CSVGEQGASYEQYF
TGCAGCGTTGGCGAGCAGGGGGCCTCCTACGAGCAGTACTTC
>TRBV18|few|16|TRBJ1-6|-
CASSPFGRSVNSPLHF
TGTGCCAGCTCACCGTTTGGTAGGAGCGTTAATTCACCCCTCCACTTT
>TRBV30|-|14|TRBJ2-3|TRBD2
CAWRIKAGGGTQYF
TGTGCCTGGAGGATCAAAGCGGGAGGCGGTACGCAGTATTTT
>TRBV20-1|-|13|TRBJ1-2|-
CSASVQGSYGYTF
TGCAGTGCTAGTGTGCAGGGCAGCTATGGCTACACCTTC
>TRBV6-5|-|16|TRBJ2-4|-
CASSYGGRGPGNIQYF
TGTGCCAGCAGTTACGGGGGGAGGGGGCCTGGAAACATTCAGTACTTC
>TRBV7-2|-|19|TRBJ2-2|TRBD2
CASSLALNRLAGGDGELFF
TGTGCCAGCAGCTTAGCGCTAAATCGGCTAGCGGGAGGAGACGGGGAGCTGTTTTTT
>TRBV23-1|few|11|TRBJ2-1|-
CASSQTNEQFF
TGCGCCAGCAGTCAGACCAATGAGCAGTTCTTC
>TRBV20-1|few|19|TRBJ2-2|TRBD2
CSARDSAGTSGRVNGELFF
TGCAGTGCTAGAGATTCTGCGGGGACTAGCGGGAGAGTTAACGGGGAGCTGTTTTTT
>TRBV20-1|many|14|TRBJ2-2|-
CSASRDSNTGELFF
TGCAGTGCTAGTAGGGATTCTAACACCGGGGAGCTGTTTTTT
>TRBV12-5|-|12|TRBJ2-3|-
CASGWTGDTQYF
TGTGCTAGTGGTTGGACGGGAGATACGCAGTATTTT
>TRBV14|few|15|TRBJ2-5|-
CASSQGSLGRETQYF
TGTGCCAGCAGCCAAGGAAGTTTAGGCAGGGAGACCCAGTACTTC
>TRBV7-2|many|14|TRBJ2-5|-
CASSALSSQETQYF
TGTGCCAGCAGCGCACTTTCTAGCCAAGAGACCCAGTACTTC
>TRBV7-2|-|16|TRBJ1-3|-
CASSSPHLSSGNTIYF
TGTGCCAGCAGCTCACCGCACTTAAGCTCTGGAAACACCATATATTTT
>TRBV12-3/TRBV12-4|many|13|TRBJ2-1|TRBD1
CASSGQRVGEQFF
TGTGCCAGCTCGGGACAGAGAGTAGGTGAGCAGTTCTTC
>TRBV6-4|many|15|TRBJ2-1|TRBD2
CASSSGTSGHNEQFF
TGTGCCAGCAGTAGCGGGACTAGCGGTCACAATGAGCAGTTCTTC
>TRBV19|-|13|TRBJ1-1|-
CASDHAGNTEAFF
TGTGCCAGTGACCACGCAGGGAACACTGAAGCTTTCTTT
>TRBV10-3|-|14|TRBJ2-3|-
CAISLGGGTDTQYF
TGTGCCATCAGCCTGGGGGGTGGCACAGATACGCAGTATTTT
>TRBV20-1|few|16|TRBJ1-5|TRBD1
CSARDPRTGNNQPQHF
TGCAGTGCTAGAGATCCACGGACAGGGAACAATCAGCCCCAGCATTTT
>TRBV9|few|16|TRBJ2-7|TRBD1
CASSGPGTGGLAEQYF
TGTGCCAGCAGCGGGCCTGGGACAGGGGGCTTGGCCGAGCAGTACTTC
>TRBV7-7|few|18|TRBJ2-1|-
CASSLGSPPPSADNEQFF
TGTGCCAGCAGCTTAGGATCCCCTCCTCCCTCCGCTGACAATGAGCAGTTCTTC
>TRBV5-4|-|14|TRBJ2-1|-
CASSLKDTHNEQFF
TGTGCCAGCAGCTTGAAGGACACTCACAATGAGCAGTTCTTC
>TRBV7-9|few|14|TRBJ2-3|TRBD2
CASSNSGGGDTQYF
TGTGCCAGCAGCAATAGCGGGGGTGGAGATACGCAGTATTTT
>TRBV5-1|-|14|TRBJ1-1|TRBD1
CASSDPTGHTEAFF
TGCGCCAGCAGCGATCCGACAGGGCACACTGAAGCTTTCTTT
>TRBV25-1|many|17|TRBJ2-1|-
CASSEYIRSRGGNEQFF
TGTGCCAGCAGTGAATATATTCGATCAAGGGGGGGAAATGAGCAGTTCTTC
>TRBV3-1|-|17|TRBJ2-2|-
CASSQRDRKGGTGELFF
TGTGCCAGCAGCCAAAGGGATCGGAAGGGCGGGACCGGGGAGCTGTTTTTT
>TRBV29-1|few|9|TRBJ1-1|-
CSVGVEAFF
TGCAGCGTTGGAGTTGAAGCTTTCTTT
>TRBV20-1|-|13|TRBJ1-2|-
CSASLPANYGYTF
TGCAGTGCTAGCCTTCCAGCAAACTATGGCTACACCTTC
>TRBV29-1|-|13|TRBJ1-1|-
CSVSHGVNTEAFF
TGCAGCGTTAGTCACGGGGTGAACACTGAAGCTTTCTTT
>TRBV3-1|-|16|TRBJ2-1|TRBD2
CASSQESLAGNNEQFF
TGTGCCAGCAGCCAAGAAAGCCTAGCGGGGAACAATGAGCAGTTCTTC
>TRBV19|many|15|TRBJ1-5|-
CASSKGQVRNQPQHF
TGTGCCAGTTCTAAGGGGCAGGTACGCAATCAGCCCCAGCATTTT
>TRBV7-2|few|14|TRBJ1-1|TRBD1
CASSLYSTGTEAFF
TGTGCCAGCAGCTTATACTCGACAGGGACTGAAGCTTTCTTT
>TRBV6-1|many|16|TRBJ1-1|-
CASSERGTPMNTEAFF
TGTGCCAGCAGTGAAAGGGGGACACCCATGAACACTGAAGCTTTCTTT
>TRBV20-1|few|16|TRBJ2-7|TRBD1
CSARDYRDRGTYEQYF
TGCAGTGCTAGAGACTATCGGGACAGGGGAACGTACGAGCAGTACTTC
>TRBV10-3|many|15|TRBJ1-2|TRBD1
CAIRAGQLVDYGYTF
TGTGCCATCAGGGCGGGACAGCTTGTAGATTATGGCTACACCTTC
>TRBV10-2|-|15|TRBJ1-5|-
CASSEVQSGVQPQHF
TGCGCCAGCAGTGAAGTACAGTCAGGGGTCCAGCCCCAGCATTTT
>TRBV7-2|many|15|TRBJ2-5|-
CASSLDQGPQETQYF
TGTGCCAGCAGCTTAGATCAGGGGCCCCAGGAGACCCAGTACTTC
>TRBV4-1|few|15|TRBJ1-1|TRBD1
CASSQDRTGGTEAFF
TGCGCCAGCAGCCAAGACCGAACAGGGGGCACTGAAGCTTTCTTT